The 16 T cell receptor beta chains reported below all come from one sample, sequenced in a study of blood T cell repertoires in COVID-19. Some clones are missing from TCRdb's copy, which holds only in-frame ones; the method was immunoSEQ multiplex PCR. The data contain 280,000 or so clones, approximately 85% of them singletons. Sequenced: PBMCs or T cells enriched from blood (not recorded which). These receptors were taken from a man aged 25-45 years who had recovered from COVID-19.

The rearrangement links TRBV10-3 to TRBJ2-7; a weak D match, TRBD1 (5 bases). The CDR3 runs to 15 residues. Trimming removed 3 bases at V and 2 bases at J, with 14 bases between. Per germline, CDR1 ENHRY and CDR2 SYGVKD. Here the CDR3 reads CAISDFDSWAYEQYF. CDR3 bases: TGTGCCATCAGTGATTTTGACAGCTGGGCCTACGAGCAGTACTTC.

V gene TRBV2 combines with J gene TRBJ1-6, with D possibly matching TRBD1 (5 bases). V shed 6 bases and J shed 7 bases, with 13 bases lying between them. The CDR3 is 14 amino acids. Germline CDR1 and CDR2: SNHLY and FYNNEI. CDR3 residues: CASRITGHNSPLHF. The CDR3 nucleotides read TGTGCCAGCAGAATAACAGGCCACAATTCACCCCTCCACTTT.

This chain links TRBV6-6 with TRBJ1-1; TRBD1 might be the D (5 bases). This CDR3 is built from 15 residues. Germline CDR1 is MNHNY and CDR2 is SVGAGI (reference sequence). V lost 5 bases and J 8 bases, leaving 21 bases between the germline ends. The CDR3 is CASSPGTQASLEAFF. CDR3 coding DNA: TGTGCCAGCAGTCCCGGGACTCAAGCATCCCTCGAAGCTTTCTTT.

The chain employs TRBV2 and TRBJ1-2; perhaps TRBD1 as D (5 bases). The CDR3 sequence is 11 residues long. The germline V gene has CDR1 SNHLY and CDR2 FYNNEI. Trimming cost V 4 bases and J 8 bases, with 8 bases left between them. CDR3 in amino acids: CASSAGSGYTF. In nucleotides, the CDR3 is TGTGCCAGCAGTGCAGGGTCCGGCTACACCTTC.

This CDR3 is CASRFRTENTEAFF. The CDR3, as DNA: TGTGCCAGCAGATTTCGTACAGAAAACACTGAAGCTTTCTTT. V and J are TRBV6-5 and TRBJ1-1, with unresolved D. V lost 6 bases, J lost 2 bases, and 13 bases lay in between. CDR3 length equals 14 residues. CDR1 MNHEY and CDR2 SVGAGI come from the germline V gene.

V gene TRBV9 combines with J gene TRBJ2-7, with TRBD2 matching 11 bases. Trimming removed 2 bases from V and 7 bases from J; junction bases left unmatched: 11. Per germline, CDR1 SGDLS and CDR2 YYNGEE. The CDR3 has 16 residues. In DNA form, the CDR3 reads TGTGCCAGCAGCGTCACTAGCGGGGGCCCCGGGGGGGAGCAGTACTTC. Protein: CASSVTSGGPGGEQYF.

The chain carries TRBV30 and TRBJ1-6, with D perhaps TRBD1 (5 bases). Looked up from germline, CDR1 is GTSNPN and CDR2 is SVGIG (reference sequence). The germline V and J ends were trimmed by 2 bases and 10 bases, with 15 bases remaining between them. CDR3 size: 14 residues. The DNA for the CDR3 is TGTGCCTGGAGTAGGAGGGGAGGAGGATCACCCCTCCACTTT. Amino acid sequence: CAWSRRGGGSPLHF. The complete variable domain, with remaining parts taken from reference TRBV30 and TRBJ1-6, reads SQTIHQWPATLVQPVGSPLSLECTVEGTSNPNLYWYRQAAGRGLQLLFYSVGIGQISSEVPQNLSASRPQDRQFILSSKKLLLSDSGFYLCAWSRRGGGSPLHFGNGTRLTVT.

The chain combines TRBV5-1 with TRBJ2-7; 7 nucleotides line up with TRBD1. CDR1 and CDR2 from the germline V gene are SGHRS and YFSETQ. V gave up 2 bases and J gave up 6 bases; unmatched junction bases: 11. This CDR3 is 15 amino acids long. CDR3 sequence reads: CASSLEGARWGEQYF. In DNA form, the CDR3 reads TGCGCCAGCAGCTTAGAGGGGGCCCGGTGGGGCGAGCAGTACTTC.

The chain links TRBV6-5 to TRBJ2-7; 10 nucleotides agree with TRBD1. The CDR3 covers 16 residues. Germline V CDR1 and CDR2: MNHEY, SVGAGI. Trimming cost V 2 bases and J 4 bases; bases outside gene matches: 8. The CDR3 DNA reads as TGTGCCAGCAGTTACCGATACGGGACAGGGGCTTACGAGCAGTACTTC. The encoded protein is CASSYRYGTGAYEQYF.

The genes are TRBV6-5 and TRBJ1-5; TRBD1 aligns across 8 bases. CDR1 MNHEY and CDR2 SVGAGI come from the germline V gene. There are 14 residues in the CDR3. The J segment lost 4 bases and the V segment lost 2 bases, leaving 1 base of the junction unmatched. The CDR3 DNA reads TGTGCCAGCAGTTACAACAGGGGGAATCAGCCCCAGCATTTT. Amino acids: CASSYNRGNQPQHF.

The rearrangement uses TRBV9 and TRBJ1-2; 8 nucleotides match TRBD1. J was trimmed by 5 bases and V by 4 bases; bases with no gene match: 10. Germline loops: CDR1 SGDLS, CDR2 YYNGEE. The CDR3 loop spans 15 amino acids. The CDR3: CASSPGDRRLYGYTF. The DNA for the CDR3 is TGTGCCAGCAGCCCGGGGGACAGGCGTCTTTATGGCTACACCTTC.

This chain uses TRBV27 with TRBJ2-7, with D unclear. This CDR3 region has 14 residues. Germline CDR1 MNHEY, CDR2 SMNVEV (reference sequence). Trimming removed 10 bases at V and 3 bases at J, with 19 bases between. The CDR3 DNA sequence: TGTGCCACCCGAAGAAACGGGTACCACTACGAGCAGTACTTC. It is translated as CATRRNGYHYEQYF.

The chain employs TRBV6-5 and TRBJ1-4; possible D gene TRBD1, 6 bases. With 6 bases removed from V and 5 bases from J, the gap between germline ends came to 16 bases. The CDR3 sequence is 15 residues long. The V gene's germline CDR1 is MNHEY and CDR2 SVGAGI. This chain's CDR3 is CASRITGLRNEKLFF. The CDR3 DNA follows: TGTGCCAGCAGAATCACAGGGTTACGGAATGAAAAACTGTTTTTT.

The chain employs TRBV4-2 and TRBJ2-7; 11 nucleotides line up with TRBD2. The CDR3 consists of 15 residues. Unmatched junction bases numbered 0, after V lost 0 bases and J lost 2 bases. CDR1 LGHNA and CDR2 YNFKEQ come from the germline V gene. The CDR3: CASSQDSGGAYEQYF. In DNA, the CDR3 is TGTGCCAGCAGCCAAGATAGCGGGGGGGCCTACGAGCAGTACTTC.

As regards this clone: Other nucleotide sequences in the sample specify the same CDR3. The chain carries TRBV10-3 and TRBJ2-5; 9 positions match TRBD2. The CDR3 spans 14 residues. The junction had 2 bases not matched to a gene; V was cut back by 4 bases and J by 2 bases. Germline assignment: CDR1 ENHRY and CDR2 SYGVKD. The chain's CDR3 is CAISGGGAQETQYF. The CDR3 coding sequence is TGTGCCATCAGTGGCGGGGGGGCTCAAGAGACCCAGTACTTC.

V is TRBV19 and J is TRBJ1-1; D is uncertain. The CDR3 is 13 amino acids. Germline V CDR1 and CDR2: LNHDA, SQIVND (reference sequence). Deletions cut 7 bases from V and 3 bases from J, with 12 bases between. In nucleotides, the CDR3 is TGTGCCAGTATCCCTCACCCGGACACTGAAGCTTTCTTT. Translated: CASIPHPDTEAFF.